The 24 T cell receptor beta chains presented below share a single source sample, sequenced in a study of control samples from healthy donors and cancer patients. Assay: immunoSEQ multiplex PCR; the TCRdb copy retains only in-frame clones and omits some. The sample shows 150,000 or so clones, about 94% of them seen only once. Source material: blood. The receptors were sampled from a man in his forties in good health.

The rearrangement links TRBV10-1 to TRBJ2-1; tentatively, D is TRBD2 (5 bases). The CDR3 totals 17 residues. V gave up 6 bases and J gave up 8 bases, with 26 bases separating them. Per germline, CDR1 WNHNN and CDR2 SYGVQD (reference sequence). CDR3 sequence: CASSPSSSLWAGDEQFF. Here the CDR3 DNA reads TGCGCCAGCAGCCCCTCTAGCAGTTTGTGGGCAGGAGATGAGCAGTTCTTC.

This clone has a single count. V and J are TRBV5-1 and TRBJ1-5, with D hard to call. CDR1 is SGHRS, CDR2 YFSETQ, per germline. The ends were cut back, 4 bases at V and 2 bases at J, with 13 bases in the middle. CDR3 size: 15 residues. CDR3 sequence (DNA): TGCGCCAGCAGCCTTGGCGACGGGGGCAATCAGCCCCAGCATTTT. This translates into CASSLGDGGNQPQHF.

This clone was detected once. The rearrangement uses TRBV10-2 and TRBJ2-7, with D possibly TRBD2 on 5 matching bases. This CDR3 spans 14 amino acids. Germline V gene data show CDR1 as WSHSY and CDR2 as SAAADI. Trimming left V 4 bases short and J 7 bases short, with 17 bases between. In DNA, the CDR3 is TGCGCCAGCAGTGCGGAGGTATCACCTGGGGAGCAGTACTTC. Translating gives CASSAEVSPGEQYF.

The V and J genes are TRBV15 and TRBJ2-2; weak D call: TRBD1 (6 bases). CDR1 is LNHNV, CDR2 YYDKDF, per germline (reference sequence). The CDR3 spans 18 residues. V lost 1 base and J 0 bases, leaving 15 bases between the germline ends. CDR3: CATSRAQRKGANTGELFF. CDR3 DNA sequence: TGTGCCACCAGCAGAGCCCAACGTAAGGGGGCGAACACCGGGGAGCTGTTTTTT.

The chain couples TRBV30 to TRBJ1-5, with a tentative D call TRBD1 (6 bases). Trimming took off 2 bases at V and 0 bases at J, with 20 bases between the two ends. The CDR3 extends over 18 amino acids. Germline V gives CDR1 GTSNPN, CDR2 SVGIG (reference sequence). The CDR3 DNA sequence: TGTGCCTGGAGTCCACGGGGAGGGGGTCCATATAGCAATCAGCCCCAGCATTTT. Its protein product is CAWSPRGGGPYSNQPQHF.

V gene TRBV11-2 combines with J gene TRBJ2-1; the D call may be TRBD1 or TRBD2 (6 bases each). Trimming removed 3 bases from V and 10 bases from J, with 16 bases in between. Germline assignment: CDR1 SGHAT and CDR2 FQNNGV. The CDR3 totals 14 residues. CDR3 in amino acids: CASSFPPGAGEQFF. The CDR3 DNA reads TGTGCCAGCAGCTTTCCTCCGGGGGCAGGGGAGCAGTTCTTC.

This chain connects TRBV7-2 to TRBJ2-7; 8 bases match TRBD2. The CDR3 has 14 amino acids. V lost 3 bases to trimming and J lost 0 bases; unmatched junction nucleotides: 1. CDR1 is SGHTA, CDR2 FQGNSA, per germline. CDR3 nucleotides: TGTGCCAGCAGCTTCGCGGGGGGCTCCTACGAGCAGTACTTC. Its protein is CASSFAGGSYEQYF.

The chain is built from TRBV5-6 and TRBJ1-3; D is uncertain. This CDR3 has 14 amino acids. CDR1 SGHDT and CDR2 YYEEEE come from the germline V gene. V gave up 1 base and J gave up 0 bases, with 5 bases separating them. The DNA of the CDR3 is TGTGCCAGCAGCTTGAGCCTCTCTGGAAACACCATATATTTT. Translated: CASSLSLSGNTIYF.

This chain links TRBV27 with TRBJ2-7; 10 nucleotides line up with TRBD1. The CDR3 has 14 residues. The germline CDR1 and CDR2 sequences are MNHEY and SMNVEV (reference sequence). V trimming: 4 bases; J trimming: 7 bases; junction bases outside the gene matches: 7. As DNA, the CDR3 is TGTGCCAGCAGTTCCGGGACAGGGGCCGGGGAGCAGTACTTC. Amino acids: CASSSGTGAGEQYF.

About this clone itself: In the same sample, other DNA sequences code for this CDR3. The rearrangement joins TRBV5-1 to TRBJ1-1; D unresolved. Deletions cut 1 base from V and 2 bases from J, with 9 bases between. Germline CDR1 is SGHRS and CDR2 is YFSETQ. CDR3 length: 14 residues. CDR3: CASSLSNLNTEAFF. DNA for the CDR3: TGCGCCAGCAGCTTGAGTAACTTAAACACTGAAGCTTTCTTT.

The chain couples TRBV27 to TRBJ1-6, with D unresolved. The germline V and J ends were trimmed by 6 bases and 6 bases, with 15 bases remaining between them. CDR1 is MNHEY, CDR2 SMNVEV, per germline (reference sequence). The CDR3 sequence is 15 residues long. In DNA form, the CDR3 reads TGTGCCAGCAGCCCATGGAGGGTGGGTAATTCACCCCTCCACTTT. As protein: CASSPWRVGNSPLHF.

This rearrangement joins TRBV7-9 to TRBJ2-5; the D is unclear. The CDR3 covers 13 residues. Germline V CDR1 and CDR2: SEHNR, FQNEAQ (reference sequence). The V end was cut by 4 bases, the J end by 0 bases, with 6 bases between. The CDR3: CASSSLNQETQYF. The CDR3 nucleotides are TGTGCCAGCAGCTCCTTAAACCAAGAGACCCAGTACTTC. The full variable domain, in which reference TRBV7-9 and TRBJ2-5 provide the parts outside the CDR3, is DTGVSQNPRHKITKRGQNVTFRCDPISEHNRLYWYRQTLGQGPEFLTYFQNEAQLEKSRLLSDRFSAERPKGSFSTLEIQRTEQGDSAMYLCASSSLNQETQYFGPGTRLLVL.

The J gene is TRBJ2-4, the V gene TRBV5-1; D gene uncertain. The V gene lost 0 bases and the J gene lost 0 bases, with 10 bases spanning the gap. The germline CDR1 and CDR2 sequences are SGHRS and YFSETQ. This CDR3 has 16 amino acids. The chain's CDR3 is CASSLAAGLAKNIQYF. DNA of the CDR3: TGCGCCAGCAGCTTGGCAGCAGGTCTAGCCAAAAACATTCAGTACTTC.

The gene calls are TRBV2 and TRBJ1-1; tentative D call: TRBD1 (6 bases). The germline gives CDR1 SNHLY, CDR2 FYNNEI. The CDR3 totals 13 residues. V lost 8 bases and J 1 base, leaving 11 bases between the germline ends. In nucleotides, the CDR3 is TGTGCCAGCGGACAGCAAGGGAACACTGAAGCTTTCTTT. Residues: CASGQQGNTEAFF.

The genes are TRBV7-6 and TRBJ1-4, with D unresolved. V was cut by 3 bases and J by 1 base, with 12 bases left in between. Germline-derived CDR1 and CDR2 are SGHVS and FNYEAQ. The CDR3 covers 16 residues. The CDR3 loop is CASSLGVGLTNEKLFF. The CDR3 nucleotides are TGTGCCAGCAGCTTGGGCGTAGGGCTAACTAATGAAAAACTGTTTTTT.

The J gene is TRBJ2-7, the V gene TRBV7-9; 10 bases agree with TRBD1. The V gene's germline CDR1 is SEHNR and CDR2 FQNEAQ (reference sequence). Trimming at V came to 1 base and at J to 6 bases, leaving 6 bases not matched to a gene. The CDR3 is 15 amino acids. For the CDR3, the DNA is TGTGCCAGCAGCTTAGTTCGGACAGGGGGAACCGAGCAGTACTTC. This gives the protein CASSLVRTGGTEQYF. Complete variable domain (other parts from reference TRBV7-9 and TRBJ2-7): DTGVSQNPRHKITKRGQNVTFRCDPISEHNRLYWYRQTLGQGPEFLTYFQNEAQLEKSRLLSDRFSAERPKGSFSTLEIQRTEQGDSAMYLCASSLVRTGGTEQYFGPGTRLTVT.

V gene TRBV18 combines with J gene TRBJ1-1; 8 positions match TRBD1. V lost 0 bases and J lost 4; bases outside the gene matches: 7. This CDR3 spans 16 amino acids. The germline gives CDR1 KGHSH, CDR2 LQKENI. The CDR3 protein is CASSPPNRQGITEAFF. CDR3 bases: TGTGCCAGCTCACCACCGAATCGACAGGGGATCACTGAAGCTTTCTTT. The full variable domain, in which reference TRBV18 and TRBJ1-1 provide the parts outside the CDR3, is NAGVMQNPRHLVRRRGQEARLRCSPMKGHSHVYWYRQLPEEGLKFMVYLQKENIIDESGMPKERFSAEFPKEGPSILRIQQVVRGDSAAYFCASSPPNRQGITEAFFGQGTRLTVV.

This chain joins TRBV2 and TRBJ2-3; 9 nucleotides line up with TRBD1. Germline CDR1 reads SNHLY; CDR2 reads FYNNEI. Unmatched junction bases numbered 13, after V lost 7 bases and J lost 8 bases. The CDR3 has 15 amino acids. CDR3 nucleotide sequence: TGTGCCAGCACCCCGAGGACAGGGGAGGGAGGTACGCAGTATTTT. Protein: CASTPRTGEGGTQYF.

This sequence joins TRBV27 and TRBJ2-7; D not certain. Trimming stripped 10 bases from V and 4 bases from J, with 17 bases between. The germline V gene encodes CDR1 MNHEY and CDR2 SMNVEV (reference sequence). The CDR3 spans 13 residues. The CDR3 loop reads CATSAADSYEQYF. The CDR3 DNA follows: TGTGCCACCTCGGCGGCAGATAGTTACGAGCAGTACTTC.

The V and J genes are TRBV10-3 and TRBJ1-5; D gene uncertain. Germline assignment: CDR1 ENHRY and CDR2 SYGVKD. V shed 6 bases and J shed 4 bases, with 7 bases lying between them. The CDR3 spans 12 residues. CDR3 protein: CAIRDPNQPQHF. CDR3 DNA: TGTGCCATCAGAGATCCGAATCAGCCCCAGCATTTT.

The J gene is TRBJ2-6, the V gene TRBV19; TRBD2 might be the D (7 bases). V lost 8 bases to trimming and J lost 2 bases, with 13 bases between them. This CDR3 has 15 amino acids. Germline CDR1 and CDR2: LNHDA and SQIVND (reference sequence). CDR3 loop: CASLEGGTGANVLTF. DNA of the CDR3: TGTGCCAGTTTGGAGGGGGGGACTGGGGCCAACGTCCTGACTTTC.

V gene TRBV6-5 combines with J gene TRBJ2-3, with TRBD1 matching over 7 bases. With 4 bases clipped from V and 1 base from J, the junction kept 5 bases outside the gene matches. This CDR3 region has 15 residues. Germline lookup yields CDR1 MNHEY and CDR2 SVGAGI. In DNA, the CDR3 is TGTGCCAGCAGTTCTGCAGGGGGAGGCACAGATACGCAGTATTTT. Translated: CASSSAGGGTDTQYF.

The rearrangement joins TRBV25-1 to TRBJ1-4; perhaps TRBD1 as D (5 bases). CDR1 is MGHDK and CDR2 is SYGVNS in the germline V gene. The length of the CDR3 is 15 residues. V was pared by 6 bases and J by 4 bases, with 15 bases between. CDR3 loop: CASRPRGVGNEKLFF. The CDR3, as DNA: TGTGCCAGCAGACCAAGGGGAGTGGGTAATGAAAAACTGTTTTTT.

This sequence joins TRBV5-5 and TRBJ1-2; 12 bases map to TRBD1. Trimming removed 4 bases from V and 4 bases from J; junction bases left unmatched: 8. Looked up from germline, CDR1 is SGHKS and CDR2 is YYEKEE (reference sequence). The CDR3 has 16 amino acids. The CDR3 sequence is CASSMGQGANVYGYTF. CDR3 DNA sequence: TGTGCCAGCAGCATGGGACAGGGGGCAAATGTCTATGGCTACACCTTC.